Below, 3 T cell receptor beta chains from the same sample are listed, as sequenced in a study of response to subunit inactivated influenza vaccine (dated by TCRdb to 2017 to 2018). To prepare the library, RT-PCR was applied. The sequencer was an Illumina HiSeq 2500. Clones were called with MiXCR by TCRdb after fastp trimmed the public reads at Q25, and only in-frame beta chains were retained. One record per CDR3 amino acid sequence lists the most common genes and DNA. Within this sample are roughly 760,000 distinct CDR3 sequences, with 21% of them counted one time only. Of the sample, 10% falls within the top ten clones. Sequencing was performed on PBMCs from blood, taken less than 6 days after vaccination. Receptors were obtained from a man in his fifties who received an inactivated influenza vaccine. Donor details come from another sample of the same person, matched by shared clones.

The genes are TRBV5-6 and TRBJ2-5; 9 bases line up with TRBD1. The CDR3 is made up of 15 amino acids. Germline CDR1 is SGHDT and CDR2 is YYEEEE. Trimming at V came to 2 bases and at J to 3 bases, leaving 5 bases not matched to a gene. Written as DNA, the CDR3 is TGTGCCAGCAGCTTTGGGACAGGGATTGAAGAGACCCAGTACTTC. As protein: CASSFGTGIEETQYF.

This rearrangement joins TRBV6-2 or TRBV6-3 to TRBJ2-5, with 13 bases fitting TRBD2. This CDR3 contains 14 residues. V shed 6 bases, J shed 5 bases, and the junction held 3 bases outside the gene matches. Per the germline V gene, CDR1 is MNHEY and CDR2 is SVGEGT. The CDR3 sequence: CASRLLAGGETQYF. The CDR3 DNA follows: TGTGCCAGCAGGCTACTAGCGGGGGGGGAGACCCAGTACTTC.

The chain couples TRBV2 to TRBJ1-1; TRBD1 agrees at 7 bases. V was clipped by 5 bases and J by 4 bases; unmatched bases: 7. This CDR3 is built from 14 residues. Per germline, CDR1 SNHLY and CDR2 FYNNEI. The DNA for the CDR3 is TGTGCCAGCAGTTCCAACAGGGGTGGCACTGAAGCTTTCTTT. The encoded protein is CASSSNRGGTEAFF.